The TCR beta chain described here comes from a study of T-cell reconstitution after alpha-beta-depleted transplantation in children. Germline CDR1 KGHDR, CDR2 SFDVKD. There are 14 residues in the CDR3. Trimming left V 8 bases short and J 5 bases short, with 18 bases between. Preparation of the TCRbeta library was carried out with unique molecular identifiers. TCRdb analysed the PCR reads with MiXCR anew, one entry per CDR3 protein. The repertoire holds some 500,000 distinct CDR3 sequences, with approximately 32% as singletons. This TCR came from a human donor who donated a stem cell graft to a child with aplastic anemia. The J gene is TRBJ2-7, the V gene TRBV24-1; D gene uncertain. Sequencing was performed on PBMCs from the stem cell graft donor, taken from the stem cell graft. CDR3 region: CATKRSSFPHEQYV. CDR3 DNA: TGTGCCACCAAGAGGTCTAGTTTCCCCCACGAGCAGTACGTC.